This TCR beta chain is drawn from a study of blood T cell repertoires in COVID-19. The wider study: Italy, Spain and the United States were the sources of the convalescent and acute COVID-19 samples. PBMCs, B-cell-depleted T cells, or T cells provided the cDNA or gDNA that made up the material.

Under the authors' procedure: Amplification with reference gene primers provided the estimates of nucleated cell counts. This table comes from immunoSEQ multiplex PCR, and its TCRdb copy is limited to in-frame clones, with some not included. For V, J and clone size, that table is used; D and trimming come from the DNA. The sample has around 140,000 clones, roughly 86% seen once. The CDR3 runs to 16 residues. In germline, CDR1 is SGHNT, CDR2 YYREEE (reference sequence). Trimming removed 4 bases from V and 0 bases from J, with 14 bases in between. Seattle patients were enrolled while actively infected and followed longitudinally.

The sample comprised peripheral blood. The chain carries TRBV5-4 and TRBJ1-3; possible D gene TRBD1, 6 bases. The clonotype originates from a woman in her 70s with COVID-19, enrolled during active disease. Written as DNA, the CDR3 is TGTGCCAGCAGCCGAGAAAAGGACAGCTCTGGAAACACCATATATTTT. As protein: CASSREKDSSGNTIYF.